This TCR beta chain is from a study of cytomegalovirus exposure and HLA in healthy donors. Trimming pared 3 bases from V and 9 bases from J, leaving 12 bases between. The germline CDR1 and CDR2 sequences are LNHDA and SQIVND (reference sequence). This CDR3 has 13 amino acids. A word on this clone: The target antigen is unknown.

Study-wide findings and caveats: An assumption of roughly uniform sequencing depth across donors underlay the presence/absence analyses. Of the V segments, some could not be distinguished, including TRBV6-2 and TRBV6-3, and were excluded.

Primers for the PCR totalled 60 Vbeta and 13 Jbeta. Only in-frame clones appear in the TCRdb table, and some are missing; sequencing was by immunoSEQ multiplex PCR. The table shows some 130,000 clones, with approximately 81% occurring only once. Sequenced: PBMCs. This TCR derives from a man between 18 and 35 years old in good health and CMV-seronegative. This chain uses TRBV19 with TRBJ2-1, with D tentatively TRBD2 (5 bases). The CDR3 reads CASSIEPSLEQFF. In DNA, the CDR3 is TGTGCCAGTAGTATTGAGCCTAGCCTTGAGCAGTTCTTC.